Each of the 21 T cell receptor beta chains below was sequenced from the same sample in a study of a mutant IDH1 vaccine in newly diagnosed glioma. The antigens for these receptors are not known. Time point meaning: week 35, safety follow-up. The vaccine gave 300 ug of a 20-mer mutant IDH1 peptide subcutaneously per dose. Assay: immunoSEQ multiplex PCR; the TCRdb copy retains only in-frame clones and omits some. The table records about 27,000 clones, about 76% of them present only once. The sample here was PBMCs, taken from a glioma patient whose treatment included an IDH1 peptide vaccine. Receptor source: a man aged 45-65 years with glioma.

The chain couples TRBV11-3 to TRBJ2-2, with TRBD1 matching 11 bases. The CDR3 sequence is 18 residues long. Germline lookup yields CDR1 SGHNT and CDR2 YENEEA. The V segment lost 1 base and the J segment 5 bases; nucleotides outside the gene matches: 9. The CDR3 here is CASSLAGYGTGGTGELFF. Written as DNA, the CDR3 is TGTGCCAGCAGCTTAGCAGGCTACGGGACAGGGGGAACCGGGGAGCTGTTTTTT.

This clone has a handful of counts. This chain links TRBV29-1 with TRBJ1-1; D gene unclear. V was trimmed by 5 bases and J by 5 bases, leaving 9 bases between them. This CDR3 contains 11 residues. Germline-derived CDR1 and CDR2 are SQVTM and ANQGSEA. The CDR3 loop is CSVHRRTEAFF. DNA of the CDR3: TGCAGCGTTCATCGGAGGACTGAAGCTTTCTTT.

J is TRBJ1-2 and V is TRBV7-8; 7 positions match TRBD1. The CDR3 runs to 18 residues. Trimming cost V 4 bases and J 2 bases; bases outside gene matches: 16. Germline V gene data show CDR1 as SGHVS and CDR2 as FQNEAQ. CDR3 protein: CASSSPPMTGIRNYGYTF. The CDR3, as DNA: TGTGCCAGCAGCTCCCCCCCAATGACAGGGATCAGAAACTATGGCTACACCTTC.

This chain connects TRBV5-1 to TRBJ2-7; 11 nucleotides match TRBD1. Germline V gene lookup returns CDR1 SGHRS and CDR2 YFSETQ. CDR3 length equals 15 residues. Trimming took 5 bases from V and 5 from J; bases not matched to a gene: 9. The CDR3 nucleotides are TGCGCCAGCAGGCGTGCGGGACAGGGGGTTAACGAGCAGTACTTC. It specifies CASRRAGQGVNEQYF.

The rearrangement links TRBV4-1 to TRBJ1-1, with D unresolved. Germline lookup yields CDR1 MGHRA and CDR2 YSYEKL. The CDR3 has 15 amino acids. The V end was cut by 1 base, the J end by 5 bases, with 14 bases between. In nucleotides, the CDR3 is TGCGCCAGCAGCCAAGGGTGGGCCGGCCGGACTGAAGCTTTCTTT. This gives the protein CASSQGWAGRTEAFF.

The V gene is TRBV27, the J gene TRBJ2-4; 8 nucleotides match TRBD1. The CDR3 totals 15 residues. Germline lookup yields CDR1 MNHEY and CDR2 SMNVEV (reference sequence). The J segment lost 0 bases and the V segment lost 4 bases, leaving 2 bases of the junction unmatched. CDR3 nucleotide sequence: TGTGCCAGCAGTTATGACAGGGGAGCCAAAAACATTCAGTACTTC. The encoded protein is CASSYDRGAKNIQYF.

The V gene is TRBV10-3, the J gene TRBJ2-1, with D hard to call. The CDR3 has 16 residues. The germline CDR1 and CDR2 sequences are ENHRY and SYGVKD. The germline V and J ends were trimmed by 10 bases and 0 bases, with 19 bases remaining between them. The CDR3 DNA follows: TGTGCCACCCGGTTGGGCGGCAGTAGCTCCTACAATGAGCAGTTCTTC. This sequence encodes CATRLGGSSSYNEQFF.

This clone has a single count. The chain has TRBV29-1 and TRBJ2-5; 9 bases line up with TRBD1. V shed 7 bases and J 3 bases; nucleotides not matched to a gene: 3. This CDR3 has 12 residues. Germline V lookup: CDR1 SQVTM, CDR2 ANQGSEA. The CDR3 here is CSAWTGEETQYF. In DNA, the CDR3 is TGCAGCGCCTGGACAGGGGAAGAGACCCAGTACTTC.

J is TRBJ2-4 and V is TRBV27; possible D gene TRBD2, 5 bases. In germline, CDR1 is MNHEY, CDR2 SMNVEV (reference sequence). The length of the CDR3 is 17 residues. V was clipped by 4 bases and J by 1 base, with 17 bases between them. CDR3 sequence (DNA): TGTGCCAGCAGTTCCGCCCTTGGGCCGGGGGCCAAAAACATTCAGTACTTC. Protein product: CASSSALGPGAKNIQYF.

This clone appeared a single time. The J gene is TRBJ1-5, the V gene TRBV7-9; a possible D gene is TRBD1 (5 bases). Per germline, CDR1 SEHNR and CDR2 FQNEAQ (reference sequence). The length of the CDR3 is 14 residues. V dropped 5 bases and J dropped 6 bases, with 14 bases sitting between them. This chain's CDR3 is CASSQDGGTQPQHF. CDR3 sequence (DNA): TGTGCCAGCAGCCAAGACGGGGGTACTCAGCCCCAGCATTTT.

This chain joins TRBV15 and TRBJ2-6; TRBD1 matches 8 bases. Germline V CDR1 and CDR2: LNHNV, YYDKDF (reference sequence). V dropped 1 base and J dropped 0; count of bases not matched to a gene: 2. The CDR3 loop spans 17 amino acids. The DNA of the CDR3 is TGTGCCACCAGCAGAGGGACAGGGAGCTCTGGGGCCAACGTCCTGACTTTC. Encoded protein: CATSRGTGSSGANVLTF.

The rearrangement uses TRBV4-3 and TRBJ1-2; TRBD1 might be the D (6 bases). V was clipped by 1 base and J by 8 bases, with 17 bases between them. The germline V gene has CDR1 LGHNA and CDR2 YSLEER. The CDR3 has 15 amino acids. DNA for the CDR3: TGCGCCAGCAGCCAAGGGAGGGGGAAATCGGGCGGCTACACCTTC. Translation gives CASSQGRGKSGGYTF.

V and J are TRBV19 and TRBJ1-4; D gene unclear. Germline CDR1 is LNHDA and CDR2 is SQIVND (reference sequence). There are 13 residues in the CDR3. V shed 4 bases and J shed 6 bases, with 9 bases lying between them. In DNA form, the CDR3 reads TGTGCCAGTAGTACAAGACCCTATGAAAAACTGTTTTTT. It yields the protein CASSTRPYEKLFF.

V usage is TRBV10-1 and J usage is TRBJ1-1; possibly TRBD1 for D (5 bases). This CDR3 has 13 amino acids. The germline gives CDR1 WNHNN, CDR2 SYGVQD (reference sequence). V was clipped by 6 bases and J by 12 bases, with 20 bases between them. As DNA, the CDR3 is TGCGCCAGCAGACGATGGGGGGGGTGGGAGTCTTTCTTT. Protein product: CASRRWGGWESFF.

This clone was seen a few times. This chain joins TRBV7-9 and TRBJ1-1, with a weak D call TRBD1 (5 bases). The length of the CDR3 is 14 residues. V gave up 5 bases and J gave up 0 bases, with 10 bases separating them. The germline V gene has CDR1 SEHNR and CDR2 FQNEAQ (reference sequence). In DNA, the CDR3 is TGTGCCAGCAGCCCGGGACGGGTGAACACTGAAGCTTTCTTT. It encodes CASSPGRVNTEAFF.

This clone was observed a handful of times. The V and J genes are TRBV19 and TRBJ1-4; D call uncertain. V was pared by 6 bases and J by 3 bases, with 14 bases between. Germline lookup yields CDR1 LNHDA and CDR2 SQIVND (reference sequence). This CDR3 is built from 15 residues. In DNA, the CDR3 is TGTGCCAGTAGCGCCCCTGGAGCCTCTAATGAAAAACTGTTTTTT. Amino acids: CASSAPGASNEKLFF.

The V and J genes are TRBV7-9 and TRBJ2-3; no reliable D call. The CDR3 is made up of 17 amino acids. Germline V gene lookup returns CDR1 SEHNR and CDR2 FQNEAQ (reference sequence). Trimming removed 5 bases from V and 4 bases from J, with 22 bases in between. The chain's CDR3 is CASSTPPGRPKADTQYF. The DNA of the CDR3 is TGTGCCAGCAGCACCCCTCCGGGCCGTCCTAAGGCAGATACGCAGTATTTT.

There are a few counts of this clone. Here the CDR3 DNA reads TGTGCCAGCAGTGGCGATGCGGGGGGGGCGAACACCGGGGAGCTGTTTTTT. Its protein product is CASSGDAGGANTGELFF. The chain is built from TRBV6-4 and TRBJ2-2; 9 positions match TRBD2. The CDR3 has 17 amino acids. Unmatched junction bases numbered 6, after V lost 4 bases and J lost 0 bases. Germline loops: CDR1 MRHNA, CDR2 SNTAGT.

The V gene is TRBV7-2, the J gene TRBJ1-5; D not certain. Trimming pared 7 bases from V and 2 bases from J, leaving 9 bases between. Germline CDR1 and CDR2: SGHTA and FQGNSA. The CDR3 has 13 amino acids. The CDR3 DNA reads as TGTGCCAGCACCGAGGGTCGCAATCAGCCCCAGCATTTT. Its protein is CASTEGRNQPQHF.

This rearrangement joins TRBV14 to TRBJ2-3; no clear D. The ends were cut back, 4 bases at V and 2 bases at J, with 10 bases in the middle. CDR1 SGHDN and CDR2 FVKESK come from the germline V gene. The CDR3 is 14 residues long. CDR3 region: CASSPYQITDTQYF. As DNA, the CDR3 is TGTGCCAGCAGCCCTTACCAGATCACAGATACGCAGTATTTT.

This chain links TRBV6-1 with TRBJ1-5, with no clear D. The germline V and J ends were trimmed by 5 bases and 0 bases, with 5 bases remaining between them. Germline lookup yields CDR1 MNHNS and CDR2 SASEGT. The CDR3 length is 13 residues. The CDR3 protein is CASSLISNQPQHF. DNA for the CDR3: TGTGCCAGCAGTCTGATTAGCAATCAGCCCCAGCATTTT.